This T cell receptor (beta chain) originates from a study of T cell repertoires in cytomegalovirus infection. Whole-study context: In the study, CMV epitopes included recently identified HLA-C-restricted and well-studied HLA-B-restricted ones. Through public TCR beta signatures, both CMV infection and matching HLA type were indicated.

In TCRdb, the reads were re-called with MiXCR into one record per CDR3 protein. The sample has about 890,000 distinct CDR3 sequences, under 40% seen once. Concerning this clonotype itself: What it binds is unknown.

CDR3 size: 14 residues. J was trimmed by 9 bases and V by 3 bases; bases with no gene match: 5. Germline CDR1 SEHNR, CDR2 FQNEAQ (reference sequence). Study-level findings and limits: Adding up the frequency of public TCR beta families identified people who carried CMV plus the relevant HLA.

The sequence was collected from a human donor in good health (CMV status not recorded). Some clones in this sample may be carry-over from other donors' samples. V gene TRBV7-9 combines with J gene TRBJ2-1, with 10 positions matching TRBD1. Source: cultured CD8+ T cells from PBMCs, taken from culture after CMV antigen stimulation. CDR3 protein: CASSFRTGGFEQFF. In DNA form, the CDR3 reads TGTGCCAGCAGCTTCAGGACAGGGGGATTTGAGCAGTTCTTC.